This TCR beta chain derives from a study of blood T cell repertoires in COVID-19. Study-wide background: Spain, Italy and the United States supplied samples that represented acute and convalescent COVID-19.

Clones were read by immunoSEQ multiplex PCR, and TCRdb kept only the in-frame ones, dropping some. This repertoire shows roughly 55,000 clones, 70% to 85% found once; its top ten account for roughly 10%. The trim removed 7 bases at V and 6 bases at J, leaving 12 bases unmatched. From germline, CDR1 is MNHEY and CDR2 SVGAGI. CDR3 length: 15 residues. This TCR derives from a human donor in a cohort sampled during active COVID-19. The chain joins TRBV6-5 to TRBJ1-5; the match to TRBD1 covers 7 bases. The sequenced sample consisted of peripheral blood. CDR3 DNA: TGTGCCAGCACCTCGATTAGGGACAGCCGTCAGCCCCAGCATTTT. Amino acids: CASTSIRDSRQPQHF.